A single count supports the clone carrying this T cell receptor (beta chain). Its antigen remains unknown. The entry originates in a study of CD8 T cells in Susac syndrome. TCR beta sequencing covered blood CD8+ and CD4+ T cells. TEMRA cells were FACS-enriched, with CD8+ and CD4+ T cells isolated negatively. Random hexamers primed reverse transcription of roughly 0.5 to 1 ug RNA. Across 54 Vbeta and 13 Jbeta, TCR beta CDR3 was amplified with immunoSEQ multiplex PCR. Via MiXCR, TCRdb re-called the immunoSEQ multiplex PCR reads, giving one row per CDR3 protein. The data contain some 450,000 distinct CDR3 sequences, around 83% of them singletons. General study points: In its TCR sequencing and HLA analysis, the study acknowledged that the number of individuals was relatively small.

The junction had 11 bases not matched to a gene; V was cut back by 3 bases and J by 7 bases. The CDR3 covers 15 residues. The germline gives CDR1 MGHRA, CDR2 YSYEKL. Material: CD8+ T cells from PBMCs. The receptor was isolated from a human donor with multiple sclerosis. The chain carries TRBV4-1 and TRBJ1-1; 7 bases map to TRBD1. The CDR3 reads CASSHLGAGGFEAFF. Written as DNA, the CDR3 is TGCGCCAGCAGCCACCTGGGGGCAGGGGGGTTTGAAGCTTTCTTT.